Below are 17 T cell receptor beta chains sequenced from a single sample in a study of shared clonotypes between healthy human individuals. Generated by immunoSEQ multiplex PCR, the TCRdb table keeps only in-frame clones and is missing some. The table shows 1.5 million to 2.5 million clones, with about 95% occurring only once. CD45RO-negative, CCR7-positively selected cells formed the naive CD8 fraction, excluding terminally differentiated effector memory CD45RA+ cells. The sequenced material came from naive CD8+ T cells sorted from blood. The receptors derive from a man aged 18-30 years in good health.

V gene TRBV9 combines with J gene TRBJ1-1; 7 bases line up with TRBD1. CDR1 is SGDLS and CDR2 is YYNGEE in the germline V gene. The V and J ends lost 3 bases and 4 bases, in that order; junction bases with no gene match: 3. The CDR3 has 13 amino acids. For the CDR3, the DNA is TGTGCCAGCAGCGGAGCAGGGGGCACTGAAGCTTTCTTT. Encoded protein: CASSGAGGTEAFF.

The chain employs TRBV18 and TRBJ1-5; 9 nucleotides match TRBD1. Losses at the gene ends were 2 bases for V and 0 bases for J; bases not matched to a gene: 11. Germline CDR1 is KGHSH and CDR2 is LQKENI. This CDR3 spans 19 amino acids. The CDR3 here is CASSPFLSRTGVSNQPQHF. DNA of the CDR3: TGTGCCAGCTCACCATTTCTTTCTAGGACAGGGGTTAGCAATCAGCCCCAGCATTTT.

The chain uses TRBV28 and TRBJ2-1, with D perhaps TRBD1 or TRBD2 (6 bases each). This CDR3 region has 18 residues. Trimming shortened V by 3 bases and J by 1 base, and 19 bases separated the two germline ends. CDR1 MDHEN and CDR2 SYDVKM come from the germline V gene. The CDR3, as DNA: TGTGCCAGCAGTTTCCCCCCGCCGGGGGCCCCGTCCTACAATGAGCAGTTCTTC. Residues: CASSFPPPGAPSYNEQFF.

J is TRBJ2-3 and V is TRBV11-2, with D possibly TRBD2 on 6 matching bases. V was shortened by 1 base and J by 2 bases, with 10 bases between the two germline ends. The CDR3 length is 15 residues. Germline assignment: CDR1 SGHAT and CDR2 FQNNGV. The CDR3: CASSLVLAYTDTQYF. DNA of the CDR3: TGTGCCAGCAGCTTAGTACTAGCCTACACAGATACGCAGTATTTT.

Here the CDR3 reads CSVEGTSSASEQYF. The CDR3 nucleotides are TGCAGCGTTGAAGGGACTAGCTCGGCGAGCGAGCAGTACTTC. The rearrangement links TRBV29-1 to TRBJ2-7; 8 nucleotides align to TRBD2. V lost 1 base and J lost 6; bases outside the gene matches: 8. There are 14 residues in the CDR3. Germline loops: CDR1 SQVTM, CDR2 ANQGSEA.

The J gene is TRBJ2-1, the V gene TRBV4-3, with D perhaps TRBD2 (5 bases). The CDR3 spans 18 residues. The V gene lost 0 bases and the J gene lost 4 bases, with 19 bases spanning the gap. Germline V gene data show CDR1 as LGHNA and CDR2 as YSLEER. The CDR3 region has the DNA TGCGCCAGCAGCCAAGACCCCTCTCCCAGCAGGACTTACAATGAGCAGTTCTTC. Protein product: CASSQDPSPSRTYNEQFF.

The rearrangement uses TRBV2 and TRBJ2-5; 12 bases align to TRBD2. J was trimmed by 3 bases and V by 1 base; bases with no gene match: 3. The CDR3 contains 16 residues. Germline V lookup: CDR1 SNHLY, CDR2 FYNNEI. In DNA, the CDR3 is TGTGCCAGCAGTGAAGGACTAGCGGGAGAGAAAGAGACCCAGTACTTC. It is translated as CASSEGLAGEKETQYF.

The genes are TRBV7-9 and TRBJ1-2; D remains unclear. This CDR3 contains 15 residues. CDR1 and CDR2 from the germline V gene are SEHNR and FQNEAQ (reference sequence). V was clipped by 2 bases and J by 4 bases, with 14 bases between them. CDR3 bases: TGTGCCAGCAGCTTAATTTCCGGGCAGCTCTATGGCTACACCTTC. It codes for CASSLISGQLYGYTF.

The V and J genes are TRBV9 and TRBJ2-5; TRBD2 matches 7 bases. CDR1 SGDLS and CDR2 YYNGEE come from the germline V gene. The CDR3 runs 14 residues. V lost 4 bases and J lost 0; bases outside the gene matches: 3. The CDR3 loop reads CASSLAVDQETQYF. CDR3 coding DNA: TGTGCCAGCAGCCTAGCGGTGGACCAAGAGACCCAGTACTTC.

V gene TRBV27 combines with J gene TRBJ1-5; maybe TRBD1 (5 bases). The V gene lost 5 bases and the J gene lost 6 bases, with 11 bases spanning the gap. The CDR3 covers 13 residues. Germline V gene lookup returns CDR1 MNHEY and CDR2 SMNVEV (reference sequence). The chain's CDR3 is CASSIGGSQPQHF. The CDR3 bases are TGTGCCAGCAGTATCGGGGGAAGTCAGCCCCAGCATTTT.

This chain uses TRBV18 with TRBJ2-7; D is undetermined. The CDR3 is 11 residues long. V lost 4 bases and J 3 bases, leaving 4 bases between the germline ends. CDR1 is KGHSH, CDR2 LQKENI, per germline. The CDR3 sequence is CASSRGYEQYF. CDR3 DNA sequence: TGTGCCAGCTCACGGGGCTACGAGCAGTACTTC.

This clone occurred once. This chain links TRBV2 with TRBJ2-7; D remains unclear. CDR1 and CDR2 (germline): SNHLY, FYNNEI. Trimming removed 2 bases at V and 0 bases at J, with 11 bases between. This CDR3 contains 15 residues. The CDR3 DNA follows: TGTGCCAGCAGTGAATTGTCGGTTAGCTCCTACGAGCAGTACTTC. Amino acids: CASSELSVSSYEQYF.

This chain connects TRBV5-5 to TRBJ2-7; D perhaps matches TRBD2 (5 bases). The CDR3 extends over 14 amino acids. Deletions cut 4 bases from V and 0 bases from J, with 11 bases between. Germline CDR1 reads SGHKS; CDR2 reads YYEKEE (reference sequence). Here the CDR3 reads CASSLRGDSYEQYF. Written as DNA, the CDR3 is TGTGCCAGCAGCCTACGGGGTGACTCCTACGAGCAGTACTTC.

The chain uses TRBV6-1 and TRBJ1-2; D is uncertain. Trimming cost V 1 base and J 8 bases, with 5 bases left between them. The CDR3 runs to 11 residues. CDR1 and CDR2 from the germline V gene are MNHNS and SASEGT. The CDR3 nucleotides read TGTGCCAGCAGTGAAGGTGTGGGCTACACCTTC. It specifies CASSEGVGYTF.

This clone has more than one count but fewer than ten. The chain recombines TRBV30 with TRBJ1-1; TRBD1 is a possible D gene (6 bases). There are 13 residues in the CDR3. Germline assignment: CDR1 GTSNPN and CDR2 SVGIG (reference sequence). Trimming took 2 bases from V and 1 from J, leaving 8 bases between them. CDR3 in amino acids: CAWSQTGNTEAFF. The CDR3, as DNA: TGTGCCTGGAGTCAGACAGGGAACACTGAAGCTTTCTTT.

The CDR3 sequence: CASSLRLDYGYTF. DNA of the CDR3: TGCGCCAGCAGCCTTCGACTGGACTATGGCTACACCTTC. The rearrangement uses TRBV4-1 and TRBJ1-2, with no clear D. CDR1 MGHRA and CDR2 YSYEKL come from the germline V gene. The CDR3 spans 13 residues. V was trimmed by 4 bases and J by 3 bases, leaving 9 bases between them.

The chain is built from TRBV7-9 and TRBJ2-7, with TRBD2 matching over 8 bases. The CDR3 loop spans 14 amino acids. J was trimmed by 7 bases and V by 7 bases; bases with no gene match: 12. Per the germline V gene, CDR1 is SEHNR and CDR2 is FQNEAQ (reference sequence). This chain's CDR3 is CASNPPGGSAEQYF. In nucleotides, the CDR3 is TGTGCCAGCAACCCTCCGGGGGGGAGTGCGGAGCAGTACTTC.